This is a list of T cell receptor beta chains from one sample in a study of T-cell memory formation after mild COVID-19. TCRdb reanalysed the 5' RACE reads using MiXCR and keeps one entry per CDR3 protein. The data show more than 80,000 distinct CDR3 sequences, 9.5% to 15% seen once. The specimen sequenced was PBMCs or a T cell subset sorted from them (not recorded which). These receptors were obtained from an adult woman who had mild COVID-19 (a few samples of this study predate the infection). Cell type and time point are not known. Both conserved end residues are part of each CDR3. A D gene is named only where the DNA matches it firmly. Rows may omit the clone size; those that give it use once, few, many or a size class.

V gene	clone size	D gene	J gene	CDR3 protein	CDR3 DNA
TRBV19	.	TRBD2	TRBJ2-7	CASSITGLLAGGYEQYF	TGTGCCAGTAGTATTACCGGACTACTAGCGGGAGGTTACGAGCAGTACTTC
TRBV4-3	.	TRBD2	TRBJ2-5	CASSQERGGQETQYF	TGCGCCAGCAGCCAAGAGCGGGGGGGCCAAGAGACCCAGTACTTC
TRBV10-3	.	.	TRBJ2-7	CAISGALVDQGLIYEQYF	TGTGCCATCAGTGGGGCCCTAGTTGATCAGGGTTTAATCTACGAGCAGTACTTC
TRBV5-1	.	TRBD2	TRBJ2-3	CASSLAGGGPVTQYF	TGCGCCAGCAGCTTGGCCGGGGGAGGGCCGGTTACGCAGTATTTT
TRBV7-9	many	.	TRBJ2-3	CASSLSTLDHLGQYF	TGTGCCAGCAGCTTAAGTACGCTGGATCACCTTGGGCAGTATTTT
TRBV29-1	.	.	TRBJ2-3	CSVEERGGSTDTQYF	TGCAGCGTTGAAGAGCGGGGCGGAAGCACAGATACGCAGTATTTT
TRBV18	few	TRBD2	TRBJ2-3	CASSPSGAGGTDTQYF	TGTGCCAGCTCACCTTCGGGAGCGGGGGGCACAGATACGCAGTATTTT
TRBV4-2	few	.	TRBJ2-2	CASSPPMGSSTGELFF	TGTGCCAGCAGCCCCCCCATGGGTTCTTCCACCGGGGAGCTGTTTTTT
TRBV12-3/TRBV12-4	.	TRBD1	TRBJ2-3	CDSKPGQGDTDTQYF	TGTGACAGCAAACCGGGACAGGGAGACACAGATACGCAGTATTTT
TRBV24-1	few	.	TRBJ2-7	CATSDTTSRSSYEQYF	TGTGCCACCAGTGACACAACCTCAAGGAGCTCCTACGAGCAGTACTTC
TRBV20-1	.	TRBD1	TRBJ2-7	CSAREGGTGTYEQYF	TGCAGTGCTAGAGAGGGAGGGACAGGGACCTACGAGCAGTACTTC
TRBV13	many	TRBD2	TRBJ2-1	CASSLGPSSLLGREGNEQFF	TGTGCCAGCAGCTTAGGTCCCTCCTCCCTGTTAGGGCGGGAGGGCAATGAGCAGTTCTTC
TRBV7-9	once	.	TRBJ2-1	CAISSSEGGFTYNEQFF	TGTGCCATCAGCTCGTCTGAGGGGGGCTTCACTTACAATGAGCAGTTCTTC
TRBV5-4	.	.	TRBJ2-3	CASSLERGGPTDTQYF	TGTGCCAGCAGCTTGGAACGCGGGGGCCCCACGGATACGCAGTATTTT